This T cell receptor beta chain originates from a study of regulatory T cells in long-lasting Graves disease. Study results and limitations: Sample size was small, which may have lowered accuracy.

Arm-PCR of CDR3 regions with iRepertoire HTBI primers generated TCR beta libraries. TCRdb used MiXCR to reprocess the multiplex PCR reads, holding one entry per CDR3 protein. The data contain roughly 250,000 distinct CDR3 sequences, approximately 18% of them singletons. V was pared by 10 bases and J by 1 base, with 13 bases between. Germline-derived CDR1 and CDR2 are LGHDT and YNNKEL (reference sequence). The CDR3 has 13 residues. About this clonotype: Its antigen is undetermined.

Time point of the sample: newly diagnosed GD, antithyroid drugs for less than 3 months. PBMC RNA was the source of the TCR library. These same data were also listed under a study on T cells in Graves' hyperthyroidism and ophthalmopathy.

The V gene is TRBV3-1, the J gene TRBJ1-1, with a possible D match to TRBD1 (5 bases). The receptor comes from a woman younger than 45 with Graves disease. The sequencing used peripheral blood mononuclear cells (PBMCs), collected at new diagnosis, from a patient treated with antithyroid drugs. The DNA of the CDR3 is TGTGCCATTAGCAGGGCCCCGAACACTGAAGCTTTCTTT. This codes for CAISRAPNTEAFF.